These T cell receptor beta chains were read from a single sample in a study of T cells in Graves' hyperthyroidism and ophthalmopathy. TCRdb ran MiXCR on the multiplex PCR reads and lists one entry per CDR3 protein. This table holds about 840,000 distinct CDR3 sequences, 38% found once. Input material: blood. The receptor source for this set is a man aged 18 to 29 with Graves' hyperthyroidism. Each CDR3 is given with its conserved first and last residue. The D gene is left open where the match is weak. Where a row states a size, it is once, few, many or the class of an expanded clone; other rows omit it.

j_gene: TRBJ2-6; v_gene: TRBV7-9; d_gene: TRBD2; abundance: NA; CDR3aa: CATSGGSGANVLTF; CDR3nt: TGTGCCACCTCGGGGGGCTCTGGGGCCAACGTCCTGACTTTC
j_gene: TRBJ2-5; v_gene: TRBV29-1; d_gene: TRBD1; abundance: many; CDR3aa: CSVESDRGSPETQYF; CDR3nt: TGCAGCGTTGAGTCGGACAGGGGGTCTCCAGAGACCCAGTACTTC
j_gene: TRBJ2-2; v_gene: TRBV13; d_gene: TRBD2; abundance: few; CDR3aa: CATRLAGAGELFF; CDR3nt: TGTGCCACCCGACTAGCGGGAGCCGGGGAGCTGTTTTTT
j_gene: TRBJ1-6; v_gene: TRBV25-1; d_gene: TRBD1; abundance: many; CDR3aa: CASSDSGTALNSPLHF; CDR3nt: TGTGCCAGCAGTGACTCCGGGACAGCCCTTAATTCACCCCTCCACTTT
j_gene: TRBJ2-5; v_gene: TRBV7-9; d_gene: NA; abundance: NA; CDR3aa: CASSNSMGGETQYF; CDR3nt: TGTGCCAGCAGCAACTCGATGGGGGGAGAGACCCAGTACTTC
j_gene: TRBJ1-3; v_gene: TRBV7-2; d_gene: TRBD1; abundance: NA; CDR3aa: CASSKTGRGNTIYF; CDR3nt: TGTGCCAGCAGTAAGACAGGGCGTGGAAACACCATATATTTT
j_gene: TRBJ2-5; v_gene: TRBV10-3; d_gene: TRBD2; abundance: many; CDR3aa: CAISESRGVETQYF; CDR3nt: TGTGCCATCAGTGAGTCCCGGGGGGTGGAGACCCAGTACTTC
j_gene: TRBJ1-1; v_gene: TRBV2; d_gene: NA; abundance: many; CDR3aa: CASSELHSAGTEAFF; CDR3nt: TGTGCCAGCAGTGAACTGCACAGCGCGGGAACTGAAGCTTTCTTT
j_gene: TRBJ1-2; v_gene: TRBV12-3/TRBV12-4; d_gene: NA; abundance: NA; CDR3aa: CASSEVGGSHGYTF; CDR3nt: TGTGCCAGCAGTGAAGTAGGAGGGAGCCATGGCTACACCTTC
j_gene: TRBJ1-2; v_gene: TRBV10-3; d_gene: TRBD1; abundance: once; CDR3aa: CAITTGDGYTF; CDR3nt: TGTGCCATCACAACAGGGGACGGCTACACCTTC
j_gene: TRBJ2-2; v_gene: TRBV27; d_gene: NA; abundance: many; CDR3aa: CASSLDGGELFF; CDR3nt: TGTGCCAGCAGCTTAGACGGCGGGGAGCTGTTTTTT
j_gene: TRBJ2-7; v_gene: TRBV7-2; d_gene: TRBD1; abundance: NA; CDR3aa: CASSANRGKDEQYF; CDR3nt: TGTGCCAGCAGCGCAAACAGGGGGAAGGACGAGCAGTACTTC
j_gene: TRBJ2-7; v_gene: TRBV9; d_gene: NA; abundance: many; CDR3aa: CASSPPSGPYEQYF; CDR3nt: TGTGCCAGCAGCCCCCCAAGCGGCCCCTACGAGCAGTACTTC
j_gene: TRBJ2-7; v_gene: TRBV7-9; d_gene: NA; abundance: NA; CDR3aa: CASGHDSWEQYF; CDR3nt: TGTGCCAGCGGCCACGACAGTTGGGAGCAGTACTTC
j_gene: TRBJ1-6; v_gene: TRBV29-1; d_gene: TRBD1; abundance: few; CDR3aa: CSWDRELYSPLHF; CDR3nt: TGCAGCTGGGACAGGGAACTTTATTCACCCCTCCACTTT
j_gene: TRBJ1-4; v_gene: TRBV6-5; d_gene: NA; abundance: many; CDR3aa: CASRDSTEKLFF; CDR3nt: TGTGCCAGCAGGGATTCCACAGAAAAACTGTTTTTT
j_gene: TRBJ2-7; v_gene: TRBV5-8; d_gene: NA; abundance: NA; CDR3aa: CASSWTEPSGEQYF; CDR3nt: TGTGCCAGCAGCTGGACAGAACCTTCAGGAGAGCAGTACTTC
j_gene: TRBJ1-1; v_gene: TRBV6-5; d_gene: TRBD1; abundance: few; CDR3aa: CASSDPGQGVWEAFF; CDR3nt: TGTGCCAGCAGTGACCCCGGACAGGGAGTTTGGGAAGCTTTCTTT
j_gene: TRBJ1-5; v_gene: TRBV12-3/TRBV12-4; d_gene: NA; abundance: NA; CDR3aa: CASSSGRLNQPQHF; CDR3nt: TGTGCCAGCAGTTCGGGACGGCTCAATCAGCCCCAGCATTTT
j_gene: TRBJ2-7; v_gene: TRBV7-3; d_gene: NA; abundance: many; CDR3aa: CASSSIGTEQYF; CDR3nt: TGTGCCAGCAGCTCAATTGGGACAGAGCAGTACTTC
j_gene: TRBJ1-1; v_gene: TRBV15; d_gene: NA; abundance: many; CDR3aa: CATSRTGTANSNTEAFF; CDR3nt: TGTGCCACCAGCAGAACCGGGACCGCGAACTCTAACACTGAAGCTTTCTTT
j_gene: TRBJ1-2; v_gene: TRBV9; d_gene: TRBD1; abundance: many; CDR3aa: CASTVGQGGYGYTF; CDR3nt: TGTGCCAGCACAGTCGGACAGGGCGGATATGGCTACACCTTC
j_gene: TRBJ1-2; v_gene: TRBV2; d_gene: TRBD1; abundance: NA; CDR3aa: CASREGQKLWRYTF; CDR3nt: TGTGCCAGCAGAGAGGGACAGAAGCTATGGCGCTACACCTTC
j_gene: TRBJ1-1; v_gene: TRBV20-1; d_gene: TRBD1; abundance: NA; CDR3aa: CSARDARQGANTEAFF; CDR3nt: TGCAGTGCTAGAGATGCCCGACAGGGGGCCAACACTGAAGCTTTCTTT
j_gene: TRBJ2-5; v_gene: TRBV25-1; d_gene: NA; abundance: NA; CDR3aa: CASSPQGHPQETQYF; CDR3nt: TGTGCCAGCAGTCCTCAGGGGCACCCTCAAGAGACCCAGTACTTC
j_gene: TRBJ1-1; v_gene: TRBV2; d_gene: NA; abundance: NA; CDR3aa: CAGIDRMNTEAFF; CDR3nt: TGTGCCGGCATTGACAGGATGAACACTGAAGCTTTCTTT
j_gene: TRBJ2-7; v_gene: TRBV5-1; d_gene: TRBD1; abundance: few; CDR3aa: CASSLVAGTGSYEQYF; CDR3nt: TGCGCCAGCAGCTTGGTTGCGGGGACAGGCTCCTACGAGCAGTACTTC
j_gene: TRBJ1-1; v_gene: TRBV19; d_gene: TRBD1; abundance: few; CDR3aa: CASSPRGTGSERYTEAFF; CDR3nt: TGTGCCAGTAGTCCGAGGGGGACAGGTAGCGAGCGGTACACTGAAGCTTTCTTT
j_gene: TRBJ2-2; v_gene: TRBV11-3; d_gene: NA; abundance: NA; CDR3aa: CASSLGVRPSGTGELFF; CDR3nt: TGTGCCAGCAGCTTAGGTGTACGGCCGAGCGGCACCGGGGAGCTGTTTTTT
j_gene: TRBJ2-7; v_gene: TRBV27; d_gene: NA; abundance: NA; CDR3aa: CPRVSYEQYF; CDR3nt: TGTCCTCGGGTCTCCTACGAGCAGTACTTC
j_gene: TRBJ2-2; v_gene: TRBV7-2; d_gene: NA; abundance: many; CDR3aa: CASTVDSVNTGELFF; CDR3nt: TGTGCCAGCACCGTAGACAGTGTGAACACCGGGGAGCTGTTTTTT
j_gene: TRBJ1-1; v_gene: TRBV12-3/TRBV12-4; d_gene: NA; abundance: few; CDR3aa: CASSFGQGFEAFF; CDR3nt: TGTGCCAGCAGTTTCGGGCAGGGGTTTGAAGCTTTCTTT
j_gene: TRBJ2-5; v_gene: TRBV25-1; d_gene: NA; abundance: many; CDR3aa: CASSWGIETQYF; CDR3nt: TGTGCCAGCTCTTGGGGGATAGAGACCCAGTACTTC
j_gene: TRBJ2-7; v_gene: TRBV29-1; d_gene: TRBD2; abundance: NA; CDR3aa: CSVGLAGFNEQYF; CDR3nt: TGCAGCGTTGGCCTAGCGGGTTTCAACGAGCAGTACTTC
j_gene: TRBJ1-5; v_gene: TRBV2; d_gene: TRBD1; abundance: NA; CDR3aa: CASSLWSSGGGQPQHF; CDR3nt: TGTGCCAGCAGCCTATGGTCTTCAGGGGGCGGTCAGCCCCAGCATTTT
j_gene: TRBJ1-2; v_gene: TRBV15; d_gene: NA; abundance: NA; CDR3aa: CATSLTGNYGYTF; CDR3nt: TGTGCCACCAGCTTGACAGGCAACTATGGCTACACCTTC
j_gene: TRBJ2-7; v_gene: TRBV20-1; d_gene: NA; abundance: once; CDR3aa: CSASCPSSYEQYF; CDR3nt: TGCAGTGCTAGCTGCCCCAGCTCCTACGAGCAGTACTTC
j_gene: TRBJ2-7; v_gene: TRBV20-1; d_gene: TRBD2; abundance: NA; CDR3aa: CSAYAGTSRYEQYF; CDR3nt: TGCAGTGCTTACGCCGGGACTAGCAGATACGAGCAGTACTTC